This TCR beta chain was recorded in a study of blood T cell repertoires in COVID-19. Overall study: Collection of acute and convalescent COVID-19 samples took place in the United States, Italy and Spain. In each case, the material was cDNA or gDNA derived from T cells, B-cell-depleted T cells, or PBMCs.

Per the original methods: Amplifying reference gene primers gave estimates of nucleated cell counts. The table came from immunoSEQ multiplex PCR; TCRdb's copy has only in-frame clones and leaves some out. The V and J calls and clone size are taken from that table; D and trimming were inferred from the DNA. In the table there are 90,000 to 100,000 clones, nearly 90% of which are singletons. Germline CDR1 MDHEN, CDR2 SYDVKM. J was trimmed by 5 bases and V by 7 bases; bases with no gene match: 5. The CDR3 consists of 13 residues. This chain uses TRBV28 with TRBJ2-7; 10 nucleotides agree with TRBD1. The sequencing input was peripheral blood. This clonotype was sampled from a man aged 70-80 years with acute or convalescent COVID-19. CDR3 residues: CASIDRGLNEQYF. The CDR3 DNA follows: TGTGCCAGCATCGACAGGGGGCTGAACGAGCAGTACTTC.